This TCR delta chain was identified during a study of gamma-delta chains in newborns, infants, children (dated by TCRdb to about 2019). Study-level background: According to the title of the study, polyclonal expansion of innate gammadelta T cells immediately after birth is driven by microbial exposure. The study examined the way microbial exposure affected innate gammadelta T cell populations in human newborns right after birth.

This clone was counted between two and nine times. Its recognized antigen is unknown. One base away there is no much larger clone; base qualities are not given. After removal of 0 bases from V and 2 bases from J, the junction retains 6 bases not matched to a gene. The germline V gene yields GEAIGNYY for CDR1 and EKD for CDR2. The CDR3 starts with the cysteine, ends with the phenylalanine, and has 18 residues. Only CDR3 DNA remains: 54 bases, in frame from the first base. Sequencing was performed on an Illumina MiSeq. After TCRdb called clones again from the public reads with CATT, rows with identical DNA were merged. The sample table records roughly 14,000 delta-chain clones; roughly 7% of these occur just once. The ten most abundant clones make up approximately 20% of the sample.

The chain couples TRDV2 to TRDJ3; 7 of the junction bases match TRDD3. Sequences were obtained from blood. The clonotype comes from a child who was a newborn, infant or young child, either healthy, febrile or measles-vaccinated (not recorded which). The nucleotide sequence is TGTGCCTGTGACACCTGGGGGACGGGGACCTGGGACACCCGACAGATGTTTTTC. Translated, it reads CACDTWGTGTWDTRQMFF.